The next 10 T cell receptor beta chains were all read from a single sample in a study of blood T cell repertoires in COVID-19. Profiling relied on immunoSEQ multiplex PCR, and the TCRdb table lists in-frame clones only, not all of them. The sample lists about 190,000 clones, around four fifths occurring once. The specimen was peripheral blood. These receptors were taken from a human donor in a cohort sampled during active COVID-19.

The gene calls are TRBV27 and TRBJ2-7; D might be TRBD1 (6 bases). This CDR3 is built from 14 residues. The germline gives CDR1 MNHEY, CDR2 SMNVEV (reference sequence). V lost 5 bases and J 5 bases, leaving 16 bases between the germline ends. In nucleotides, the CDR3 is TGTGCCAGCAGTAAGCCCGGACAGTTACACGAGCAGTACTTC. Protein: CASSKPGQLHEQYF.

The CDR3 protein is CATSDFSGSGETQYF. The CDR3 DNA reads TGTGCCACCAGTGATTTTAGCGGGAGTGGAGAGACCCAGTACTTC. The chain employs TRBV24-1 and TRBJ2-5; 9 nucleotides match TRBD2. V lost 1 base to trimming and J lost 4 bases; unmatched junction nucleotides: 3. The length of the CDR3 is 15 residues. The V gene's germline CDR1 is KGHDR and CDR2 SFDVKD.

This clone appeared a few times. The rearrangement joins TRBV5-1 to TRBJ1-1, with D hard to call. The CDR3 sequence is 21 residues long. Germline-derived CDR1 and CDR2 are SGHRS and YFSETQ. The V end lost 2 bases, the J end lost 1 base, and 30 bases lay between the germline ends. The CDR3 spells CASSFEGPLALTERRNTEAFF. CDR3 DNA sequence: TGCGCCAGCAGCTTTGAGGGCCCCTTAGCTTTGACGGAGCGGAGGAACACTGAAGCTTTCTTT.

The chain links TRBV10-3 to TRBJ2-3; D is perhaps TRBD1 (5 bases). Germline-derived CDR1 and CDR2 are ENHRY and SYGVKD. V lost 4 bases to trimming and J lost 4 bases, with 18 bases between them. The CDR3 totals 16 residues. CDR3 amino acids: CAISVATEKGSDTQYF. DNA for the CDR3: TGTGCCATCAGTGTTGCCACAGAGAAGGGGTCAGATACGCAGTATTTT.

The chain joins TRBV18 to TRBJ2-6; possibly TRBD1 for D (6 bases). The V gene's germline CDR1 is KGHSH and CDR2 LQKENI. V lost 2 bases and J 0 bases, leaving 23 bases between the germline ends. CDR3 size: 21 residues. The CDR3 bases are TGTGCCAGCTCACCAAAGTTCGCAGGGGTGGCAAGAAGCTCTGGGGCCAACGTCCTGACTTTC. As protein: CASSPKFAGVARSSGANVLTF.

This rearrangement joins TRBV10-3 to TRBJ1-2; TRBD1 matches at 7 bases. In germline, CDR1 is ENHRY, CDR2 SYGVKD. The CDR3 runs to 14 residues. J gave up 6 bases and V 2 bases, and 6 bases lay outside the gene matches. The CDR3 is CAISERRTGDGYTF. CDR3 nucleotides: TGTGCCATCAGTGAGCGAAGGACAGGTGATGGCTACACCTTC.

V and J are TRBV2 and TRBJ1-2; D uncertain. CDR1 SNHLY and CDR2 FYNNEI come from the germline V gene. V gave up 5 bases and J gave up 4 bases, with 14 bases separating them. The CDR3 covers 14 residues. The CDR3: CASSLGGLSYGYTF. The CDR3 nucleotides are TGTGCCAGCAGTTTGGGCGGGCTATCCTATGGCTACACCTTC.

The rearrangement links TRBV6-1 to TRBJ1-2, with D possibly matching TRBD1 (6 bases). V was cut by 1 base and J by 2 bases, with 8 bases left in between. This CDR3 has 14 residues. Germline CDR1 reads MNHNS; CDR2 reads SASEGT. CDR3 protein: CASSEGGLNYGYTF. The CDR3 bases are TGTGCCAGCAGTGAAGGGGGGCTCAACTATGGCTACACCTTC.

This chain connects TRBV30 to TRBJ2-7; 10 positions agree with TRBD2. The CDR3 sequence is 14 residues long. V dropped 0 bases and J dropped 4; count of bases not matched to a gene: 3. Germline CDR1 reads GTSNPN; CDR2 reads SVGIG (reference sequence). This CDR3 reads CAWSVLAGNYEQYF. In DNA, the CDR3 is TGTGCCTGGAGTGTACTAGCGGGAAATTACGAGCAGTACTTC.

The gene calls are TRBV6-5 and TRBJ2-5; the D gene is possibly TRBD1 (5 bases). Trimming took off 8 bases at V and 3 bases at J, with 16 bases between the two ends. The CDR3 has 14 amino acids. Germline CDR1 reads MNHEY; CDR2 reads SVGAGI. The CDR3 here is CASFPGWLKETQYF. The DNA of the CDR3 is TGTGCCAGCTTCCCAGGGTGGCTAAAAGAGACCCAGTACTTC.